This note documents a single T cell receptor (beta chain) sequence. These data come from a study of control samples from healthy donors and cancer patients. The method was immunoSEQ multiplex PCR; TCRdb's version includes in-frame clones alone and lacks a portion of them. In the table there are about 82,000 clones, 75% to 90% of which are singletons. This clonotype was obtained from a man aged 50 to 59 in good health. Input material: blood.

CDR3 sequence: CAWSASDQETQYF. In DNA, the CDR3 is TGTGCCTGGAGTGCAAGTGACCAAGAGACCCAGTACTTC. This chain links TRBV30 with TRBJ2-5, with D hard to call. Trimming removed 1 base from V and 0 bases from J, with 6 bases in between. Germline CDR1 and CDR2: GTSNPN and SVGIG (reference sequence). This CDR3 contains 13 residues.